The next 9 T cell receptor beta chains were all read from a single sample in a study of shared clonotypes between healthy human individuals. The naive CD8 subset, CD45RO-negative cells positively selected for CCR7, excluded terminally differentiated effector memory CD45RA+ cells. Profiling relied on immunoSEQ multiplex PCR, and the TCRdb table lists in-frame clones only, not all of them. The table has about 1.9 million clones, over 85% seen once. The sample taken for sequencing was naive CD8+ T cells from PBMCs. The receptors here all came from a young man in good health. Some clones in this sample may be carry-over from other donors' samples.

This sequence joins TRBV29-1 and TRBJ2-1; D ambiguous. V was trimmed by 1 base and J by 7 bases, leaving 11 bases between them. Germline CDR1 SQVTM, CDR2 ANQGSEA. The length of the CDR3 is 13 residues. In DNA, the CDR3 is TGCAGCGTTGAAGGTGTCGTGGTAAATGAGCAGTTCTTC. Translated: CSVEGVVVNEQFF.

The J gene is TRBJ2-1, the V gene TRBV11-2; 13 positions match TRBD2. V shed 5 bases and J 5 bases; nucleotides not matched to a gene: 9. This CDR3 has 17 amino acids. Germline CDR1 reads SGHAT; CDR2 reads FQNNGV. The CDR3 region has the DNA TGTGCCAGCAGCGTTGGGACTAGCGGGAATCTCCACAATGAGCAGTTCTTC. This gives the protein CASSVGTSGNLHNEQFF.

This rearrangement joins TRBV15 to TRBJ2-7, with D uncertain. Looked up from germline, CDR1 is LNHNV and CDR2 is YYDKDF (reference sequence). The CDR3 extends over 13 amino acids. V was trimmed by 6 bases and J by 9 bases, leaving 18 bases between them. The CDR3 bases are TGTGCCACCAGTCCGCCCGTGCCGTCCGGGCAGTACTTC. This sequence encodes CATSPPVPSGQYF.

J is TRBJ2-5 and V is TRBV6-5, with TRBD2 as a possible D gene (6 bases). Between the trimmed V and J ends, which lost 5 bases and 7 bases, there was a span of 17 bases. Germline V gene lookup returns CDR1 MNHEY and CDR2 SVGAGI. The CDR3 totals 14 residues. CDR3 nucleotide sequence: TGTGCCAGCAGTACCCGGGACCGGAGGGGGACCCAGTACTTC. It specifies CASSTRDRRGTQYF.

J is TRBJ2-3 and V is TRBV4-1; D perhaps matches TRBD2 (6 bases). The length of the CDR3 is 16 residues. CDR1 is MGHRA and CDR2 is YSYEKL in the germline V gene. The germline V and J ends were trimmed by 0 bases and 2 bases, with 12 bases remaining between them. CDR3 sequence: CASSQDRRDLTDTQYF. Here the CDR3 DNA reads TGCGCCAGCAGCCAAGATCGGAGGGACCTCACAGATACGCAGTATTTT.

The chain joins TRBV6-6 to TRBJ2-3, with 9 bases lining up with TRBD1. The CDR3 spans 14 residues. Trimming at V came to 7 bases and at J to 4 bases, leaving 6 bases not matched to a gene. The germline CDR1 and CDR2 sequences are MNHNY and SVGAGI (reference sequence). This CDR3 reads CASTPGQGADTQYF. The DNA of the CDR3 is TGTGCCAGCACCCCGGGACAGGGTGCAGATACGCAGTATTTT.

The chain has TRBV29-1 and TRBJ1-2, with 9 bases that match TRBD1. This CDR3 has 14 amino acids. V was pared by 6 bases and J by 8 bases, with 13 bases of the junction left unmatched. Germline CDR1 reads SQVTM; CDR2 reads ANQGSEA. The CDR3 here is CSVGIRTGAQGYTF. The DNA of the CDR3 is TGCAGCGTCGGAATAAGGACAGGGGCACAGGGCTACACCTTC.

This clone has only one observation. The chain employs TRBV7-6 and TRBJ2-7; D may be TRBD2 (6 bases). V shed 5 bases and J shed 7 bases, with 15 bases lying between them. Germline V CDR1 and CDR2: SGHVS, FNYEAQ. CDR3 length: 13 amino acids. CDR3 nucleotide sequence: TGTGCCAGCAGCCCCCTCGGGGGACGAGAGCAGTACTTC. This gives the protein CASSPLGGREQYF.

The V call is TRBV21-1, the J call TRBJ2-5. TRBV21-1 is annotated as a pseudogene. The CDR3 is made up of 14 amino acids. This CDR3 reads CASSIWDRGKTQYF. CDR3 nucleotides: TGTGCCAGCAGCATATGGGACCGGGGAAAGACCCAGTACTTC.